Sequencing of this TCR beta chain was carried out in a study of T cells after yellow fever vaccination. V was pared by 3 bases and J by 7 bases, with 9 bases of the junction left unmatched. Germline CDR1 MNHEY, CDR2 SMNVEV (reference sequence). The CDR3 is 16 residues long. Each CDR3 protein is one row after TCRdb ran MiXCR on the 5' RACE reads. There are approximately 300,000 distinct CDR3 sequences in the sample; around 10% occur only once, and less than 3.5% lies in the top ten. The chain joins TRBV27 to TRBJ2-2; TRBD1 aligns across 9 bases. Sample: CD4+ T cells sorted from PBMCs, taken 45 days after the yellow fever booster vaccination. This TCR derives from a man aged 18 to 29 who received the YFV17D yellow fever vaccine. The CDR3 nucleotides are TGTGCCAGCAGTTTTTCCCGGGACAGGGCCAACGGGGAGCTGTTTTTT. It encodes CASSFSRDRANGELFF.